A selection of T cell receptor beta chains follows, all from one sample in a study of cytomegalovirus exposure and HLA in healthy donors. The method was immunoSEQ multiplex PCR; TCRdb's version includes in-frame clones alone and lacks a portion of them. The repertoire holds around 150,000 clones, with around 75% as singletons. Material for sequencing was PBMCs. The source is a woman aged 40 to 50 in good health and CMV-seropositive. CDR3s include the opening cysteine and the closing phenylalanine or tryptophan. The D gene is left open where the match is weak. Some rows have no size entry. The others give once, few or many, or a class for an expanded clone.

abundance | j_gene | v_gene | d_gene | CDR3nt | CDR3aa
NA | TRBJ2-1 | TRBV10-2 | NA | TGCGCCAGCAGTGCTACTAGTTACAATGAGCAGTTCTTC | CASSATSYNEQFF
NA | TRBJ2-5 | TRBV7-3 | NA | TGTGCCAGCAGCCCCGGGAGGGGGCTCCAAGAGACCCAGTACTTC | CASSPGRGLQETQYF
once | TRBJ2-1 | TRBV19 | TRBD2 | TGTGCCAGTAGTATACGGCGGGAGGGCCGCGGGAATGAGCAGTTCTTC | CASSIRREGRGNEQFF
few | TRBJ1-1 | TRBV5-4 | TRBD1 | TGTGCCAGCAGCTTGTGGGACAGAAACACTGAAGCTTTCTTT | CASSLWDRNTEAFF
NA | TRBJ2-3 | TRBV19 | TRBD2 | TGTGCCAGTAGTACATATAGCGGGGGGACAGATACGCAGTATTTT | CASSTYSGGTDTQYF
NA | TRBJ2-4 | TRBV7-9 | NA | TGTGCCAGCAGCCTCGACCTCCGGGACTCCAAAAACATTCAGTACTTC | CASSLDLRDSKNIQYF
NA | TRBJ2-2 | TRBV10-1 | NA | TGCGCCAGCAGCTCCCGGTGGACTAACCCCGGGGAGCTGTTTTTT | CASSSRWTNPGELFF
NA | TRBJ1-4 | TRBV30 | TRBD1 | TGTGCCTGGAGCCGGACAGGGGTGAATGAAAAACTGTTTTTT | CAWSRTGVNEKLFF
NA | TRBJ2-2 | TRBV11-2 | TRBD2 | TGTGCCAGCAGCCTCGGACTAGCGGGAGTTCCCACCGCCGGGGAGCTGTTTTTT | CASSLGLAGVPTAGELFF
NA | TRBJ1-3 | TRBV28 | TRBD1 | TGTGCCACCATCCGGGACAGGCAAGGGAACACCATATATTTT | CATIRDRQGNTIYF
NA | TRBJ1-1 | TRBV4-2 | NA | TGTGCCAGCAGCCAAGAAACAGATAACACTGAAGCTTTCTTT | CASSQETDNTEAFF
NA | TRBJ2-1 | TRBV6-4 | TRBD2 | TGTGCCAGCAGTGAGGAACTAGCGGGAGAGGAGCAGTTCTTC | CASSEELAGEEQFF
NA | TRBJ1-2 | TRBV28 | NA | TGTGCCAGCAGTTTACCGGGGGGAGATGGCTACACCTTC | CASSLPGGDGYTF
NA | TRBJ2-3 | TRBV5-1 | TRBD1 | TGCGCCAGCAGCTTGTGGGTGGGACAGGGGAGCACAGATACGCAGTATTTT | CASSLWVGQGSTDTQYF
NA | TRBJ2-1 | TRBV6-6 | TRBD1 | TGTGCCAGCAGTTACGAGGGACAGGGTGACAATGAGCAGTTCTTC | CASSYEGQGDNEQFF
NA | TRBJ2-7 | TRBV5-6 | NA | TGTGCCAGCAGCCCGAGGGGGACATATCGGGACGAGCAGTACTTC | CASSPRGTYRDEQYF
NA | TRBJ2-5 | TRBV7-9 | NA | TGTGCCAGCAGCTTGACCGGGACACAAGAGACCCAGTACTTC | CASSLTGTQETQYF
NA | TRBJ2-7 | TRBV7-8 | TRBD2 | TGTGCCAGCAGCTTATATGTGGGGGGGGGTTACGAGCAGTACTTC | CASSLYVGGGYEQYF
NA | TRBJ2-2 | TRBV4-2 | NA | TGTGCCAGCAGCCCCTGGGGCGGAACGAACACCGGGGAGCTGTTTTTT | CASSPWGGTNTGELFF
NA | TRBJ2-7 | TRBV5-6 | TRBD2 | TGTGCCAGCAGCTTACCCCCGGGACTAGCGGGAGGGCCCAACGAGCAGTACTTC | CASSLPPGLAGGPNEQYF
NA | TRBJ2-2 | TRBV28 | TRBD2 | TGTGCCAGCTTCGGGACTAGCGTAGCCGGGGAGCTGTTTTTT | CASFGTSVAGELFF
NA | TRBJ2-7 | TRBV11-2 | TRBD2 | TGTGCCAGCAGCTTCCAAACTAGCGGGTCCTACGAGCAGTACTTC | CASSFQTSGSYEQYF
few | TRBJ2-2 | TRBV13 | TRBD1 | TGTGCCAGCAGCTTCAACCCCGGGACAGGGGACACCGGGGAGCTGTTTTTT | CASSFNPGTGDTGELFF
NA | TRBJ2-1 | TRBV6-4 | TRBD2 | TGTGCCAGCAGTGCAACTAGCGGGAACTACAATGAGCAGTTCTTC | CASSATSGNYNEQFF
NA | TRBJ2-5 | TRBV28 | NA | TGTGCCAGCAGTTTGGGACATCAAGAGACCCAGTACTTC | CASSLGHQETQYF
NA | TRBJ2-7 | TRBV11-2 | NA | TGTGCCAGCAGCTTAGAGGCGGAAAGGGGAAAGTACTTC | CASSLEAERGKYF
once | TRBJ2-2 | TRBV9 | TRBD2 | TGTGCCAGCAGTCGACTAGCGGGAGACACCGGGGAGCTGTTTTTT | CASSRLAGDTGELFF
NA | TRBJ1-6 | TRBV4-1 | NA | TGCGCCAGCAGCCAAGGGGGAGGGGGGGATTCACCCCTCCACTTT | CASSQGGGGDSPLHF
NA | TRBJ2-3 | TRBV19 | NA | TGTGCCAGTAGTATAGGCGGAGCGAACACAGATACGCAGTATTTT | CASSIGGANTDTQYF
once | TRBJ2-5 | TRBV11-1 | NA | TGTGCCAGCAGCTCCTCGCCAGGGCCTCAAGAGACCCAGTACTTC | CASSSSPGPQETQYF
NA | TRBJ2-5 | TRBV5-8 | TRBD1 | TGTGCCAGCAGCTTGGGAAGGACAGGGTGGGGAGAGACCCAGTACTTC | CASSLGRTGWGETQYF
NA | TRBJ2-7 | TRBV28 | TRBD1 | TGTGCCAGCAGAGCGGACAGGGCAGGCTACGAGCAGTACTTC | CASRADRAGYEQYF
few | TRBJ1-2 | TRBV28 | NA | TGTGCCAGCAGTTTATGGGGTCAGGAGGCTGGAACCTTC | CASSLWGQEAGTF
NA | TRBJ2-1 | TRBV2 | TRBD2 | TGTGCCAGCAGTGTGGATACTAGGACTAGCGGGAGGGCCTCCTACAATGAGCAGTTCTTC | CASSVDTRTSGRASYNEQFF
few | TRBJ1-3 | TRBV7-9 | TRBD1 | TGTGCCAGCAGCTTAAGCCTAACAGGGGGAACAGGAAACACCATATATTTT | CASSLSLTGGTGNTIYF
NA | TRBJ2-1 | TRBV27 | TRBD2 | TGTGCCAGCAGTTCGATAGCGGGAGGATACAATGAGCAGTTCTTC | CASSSIAGGYNEQFF
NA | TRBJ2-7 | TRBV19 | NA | TGTGCCAGTAGTATAGGGGGCCAAAGGGCGCTCGAGCAGTACTTC | CASSIGGQRALEQYF
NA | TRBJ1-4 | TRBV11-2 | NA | TGTGCCAGCAGCTTAGGCCAGGGAACTAATGAAAAACTGTTTTTT | CASSLGQGTNEKLFF
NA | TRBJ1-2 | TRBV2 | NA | TGTGCCAGCAGTGAAAGGGCAGGGAACTATGGCTACACCTTC | CASSERAGNYGYTF
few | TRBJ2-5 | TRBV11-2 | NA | TGTGCCAGCAGCCTAGCCGTAGCGGAAAAAGAGACCCAGTACTTC | CASSLAVAEKETQYF
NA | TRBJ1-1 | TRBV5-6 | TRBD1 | TGTGCCAGCAGCTTGATGGACAGGATGAACACTGAAGCTTTCTTT | CASSLMDRMNTEAFF
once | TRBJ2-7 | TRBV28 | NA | TGTGCCAGCAGGGACTATCAACGGTCGGAGCAGTACTTC | CASRDYQRSEQYF
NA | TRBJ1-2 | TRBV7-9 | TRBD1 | TGTGCCAGCAGATTTAGGGACAGCGGCTACACCTTC | CASRFRDSGYTF
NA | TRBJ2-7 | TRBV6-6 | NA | TGTGCCAGCAGTTATAACAGGGTTGCGTGGGAGCAGTACTTC | CASSYNRVAWEQYF
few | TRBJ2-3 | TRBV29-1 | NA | TGCAGCGTTGAACGGAGCGGATCAGATACGCAGTATTTT | CSVERSGSDTQYF
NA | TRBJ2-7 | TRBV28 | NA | TGTGCCAGCAGTTTCGGGGGGCGAGGGGAGCAGTACTTC | CASSFGGRGEQYF
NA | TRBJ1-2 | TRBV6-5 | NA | TGTGCCAGCAGTTTGACAGGCTATGGCTACACCTTC | CASSLTGYGYTF
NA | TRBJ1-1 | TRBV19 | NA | TGTGCCAGTAGTCCACAGACGGTGAACACTGAAGCTTTCTTT | CASSPQTVNTEAFF
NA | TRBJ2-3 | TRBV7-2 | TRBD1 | TGTGCCAGCAGCTTGGGCAGGGGGCGAGATACGCAGTATTTT | CASSLGRGRDTQYF
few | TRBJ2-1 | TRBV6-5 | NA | TGTGCCAGCAGTAAACACAACTCCTACAATGAGCAGTTCTTC | CASSKHNSYNEQFF
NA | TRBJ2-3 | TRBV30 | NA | TGTGCCTGGAGTCCCGCGAAGGATACGCAGTATTTT | CAWSPAKDTQYF
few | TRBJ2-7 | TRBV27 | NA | TGTGCCACCCGTCGGAGGTCCCAAACCTACGAGCAGTACTTC | CATRRRSQTYEQYF
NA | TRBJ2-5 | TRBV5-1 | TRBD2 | TGCGCCAGCAGCTTGGAATTAGCGGGATCGGAGACCCAGTACTTC | CASSLELAGSETQYF
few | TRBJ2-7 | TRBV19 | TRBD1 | TGTGCCAGCGAACAGGGGGCGGGTGGCGAGCAGTACTTC | CASEQGAGGEQYF
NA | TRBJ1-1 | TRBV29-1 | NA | TGCAGCGTTGCCGACAGGCGCATGAACACTGAAGCTTTCTTT | CSVADRRMNTEAFF
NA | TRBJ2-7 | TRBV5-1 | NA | TGCGCCAGCAGCTTGGATGGGCCAATAAGCTCCTACGAGCAGTACTTC | CASSLDGPISSYEQYF
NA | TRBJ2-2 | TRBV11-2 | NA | TGTGCCAGCAGCTTTGTAGGAGCGAACACCGGGGAGCTGTTTTTT | CASSFVGANTGELFF
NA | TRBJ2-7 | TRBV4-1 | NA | TGCGCCAGCAGCGAACGGACCAGCGGATTATACGAGCAGTACTTC | CASSERTSGLYEQYF